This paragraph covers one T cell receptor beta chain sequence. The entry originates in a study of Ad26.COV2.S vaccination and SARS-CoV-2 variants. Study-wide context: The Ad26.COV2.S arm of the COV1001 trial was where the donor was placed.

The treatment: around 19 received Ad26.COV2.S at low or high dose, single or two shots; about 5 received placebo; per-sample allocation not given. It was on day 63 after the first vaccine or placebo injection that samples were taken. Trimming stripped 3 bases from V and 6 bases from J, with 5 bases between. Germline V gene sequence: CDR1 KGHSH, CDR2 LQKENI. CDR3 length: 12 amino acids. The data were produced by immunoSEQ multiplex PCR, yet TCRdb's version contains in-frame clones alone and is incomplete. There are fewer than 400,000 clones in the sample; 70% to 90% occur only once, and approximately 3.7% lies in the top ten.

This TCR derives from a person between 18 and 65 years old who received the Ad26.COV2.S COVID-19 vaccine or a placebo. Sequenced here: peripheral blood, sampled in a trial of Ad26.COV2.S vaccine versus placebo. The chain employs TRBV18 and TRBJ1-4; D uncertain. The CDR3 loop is CASSPEDEKLFF. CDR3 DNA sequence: TGTGCCAGCTCACCCGAGGATGAAAAACTGTTTTTT.